Below are 13 T cell receptor beta chains sequenced from a single sample in a study of T-cell reconstitution after alpha-beta-depleted transplantation in children. Construction of the TCRbeta library involved unique molecular identifiers. From the PCR reads, TCRdb called clonotypes with MiXCR, one entry per CDR3 protein. The repertoire includes 200,000 to 250,000 distinct CDR3 sequences, about 6.6% of them detected once, and 5% to 6.5% sits in the top ten. The input for sequencing was PBMCs, taken before TCRalphabeta/CD19-depleted stem cell transplant. The receptors were sampled from a boy aged 2 to 10 with acute lymphoblastic leukemia, due to receive a stem cell transplant.

The table lists this clonotype with a few counts. One end of the junction is discordant with germline, which a read error may explain. The chain is built from TRBV28 and TRBJ2-7; 9 bases map to TRBD1. The CDR3 sequence is 14 residues long. Germline loops: CDR1 MDHEN, CDR2 SYDVKM. The CDR3 reads CASSLGQGRYGQYF. DNA of the CDR3: TGTGCCAGCAGTTTGGGACAGGGCCGGTACGGGCAGTACTTC.

This sequence joins TRBV10-3 and TRBJ1-4; 7 bases are a match to TRBD1. CDR3 length: 16 residues. The V and J ends lost 5 bases and 5 bases, in that order; junction bases with no gene match: 11. Germline CDR1 reads ENHRY; CDR2 reads SYGVKD. The CDR3 region has the DNA TGTGCCATCAGTAACCCCGGAGAGGGGGCGAATGAAAAACTGTTTTTT. Residues: CAISNPGEGANEKLFF.

Only one count was recorded for this clonotype. CDR3 nucleotides: TGTGCCAGCAGCTTCGCACAGGAGGTGAATGAGACCCAGTACTTC. Protein sequence: CASSFAQEVNETQYF. The chain uses TRBV7-9 and TRBJ2-5; D is tentatively TRBD1 or TRBD2 (5 bases each). The CDR3 has 15 amino acids. V lost 3 bases to trimming and J lost 5 bases, with 16 bases between them. Germline V gene lookup returns CDR1 SEHNR and CDR2 FQNEAQ (reference sequence).

This clonotype turned up a few times. The V and J genes are TRBV7-9 and TRBJ2-7; 9 positions match TRBD1. J was trimmed by 6 bases and V by 1 base; bases with no gene match: 7. From germline, CDR1 is SEHNR and CDR2 FQNEAQ (reference sequence). CDR3 length: 15 amino acids. This CDR3 reads CASSLGELTGGEQYF. CDR3 nucleotide sequence: TGTGCCAGCAGCTTAGGGGAACTGACAGGGGGCGAGCAGTACTTC.

There are a few counts of this clonotype. V is TRBV12-3 or TRBV12-4 and J is TRBJ1-1, with D unclear. This CDR3 spans 12 amino acids. V gave up 0 bases and J gave up 11 bases, with 10 bases separating them. The CDR3 sequence is CASSLATPAAFF. CDR3 in DNA: TGTGCCAGCAGTTTAGCGACCCCGGCCGCTTTCTTT.

The chain is built from TRBV11-1 and TRBJ2-2; 9 bases line up with TRBD1. The CDR3 consists of 18 residues. The V gene's germline CDR1 is SGHAT and CDR2 FQDESV (reference sequence). V shed 0 bases and J 4 bases; nucleotides not matched to a gene: 9. The CDR3 DNA reads as TGTGCCAGCAGCTTAGCCCTACAGGGGACAGGGTTCACCGGGGAGCTGTTTTTT. Residues: CASSLALQGTGFTGELFF.

This clonotype occurred many times. This chain connects TRBV29-1 to TRBJ2-7, with D perhaps being TRBD1 or TRBD2 (5 bases each). CDR3 length equals 14 residues. The V end lost 6 bases, the J end lost 0 bases, and 15 bases lay between the germline ends. Germline V lookup: CDR1 SQVTM, CDR2 ANQGSEA. CDR3 DNA: TGCAGCGTCGCCGGGACCGAGAGCTCCTACGAGCAGTACTTC. This encodes CSVAGTESSYEQYF.

This chain joins TRBV11-1 and TRBJ2-1; tentatively, D is TRBD1 (5 bases). Germline assignment: CDR1 SGHAT and CDR2 FQDESV (reference sequence). Trimming left V 3 bases short and J 4 bases short, with 13 bases between. The CDR3 loop spans 15 amino acids. CDR3 sequence reads: CASSLVRQTYNEQFF. The DNA of the CDR3 is TGTGCCAGCAGCTTGGTGAGACAGACGTACAATGAGCAGTTCTTC.

This clonotype was observed a handful of times. The chain uses TRBV4-3 and TRBJ2-7; a possible D gene is TRBD2 (6 bases). Germline CDR1 and CDR2: LGHNA and YSLEER. The CDR3 runs to 16 residues. The V end was cut by 4 bases, the J end by 3 bases, with 19 bases between. The CDR3 DNA reads as TGCGCCAGCAGCCCCGAGGGTGCCGGGGGACTCTACGAGCAGTACTTC. Protein sequence: CASSPEGAGGLYEQYF.

This clonotype came up many times. The rearrangement uses TRBV29-1 and TRBJ2-1; 11 bases are a match to TRBD2. The CDR3 runs to 15 residues. With 6 bases clipped from V and 7 bases from J, the junction kept 11 bases outside the gene matches. Germline CDR1 SQVTM, CDR2 ANQGSEA. The CDR3 loop is CSVPTPWTSGNEQFF. The CDR3, as DNA: TGCAGCGTCCCCACCCCTTGGACTAGCGGGAATGAGCAGTTCTTC.

This chain links TRBV28 with TRBJ1-5; D is unclear. V gave up 2 bases and J gave up 3 bases, with 11 bases separating them. From germline, CDR1 is MDHEN and CDR2 SYDVKM. This CDR3 is 15 amino acids long. CDR3 loop: CASSLPEEPNQPQHF. The CDR3 DNA sequence: TGTGCCAGCAGTTTACCTGAGGAGCCCAATCAGCCCCAGCATTTT.

This clonotype has a count of ten or more. The chain combines TRBV20-1 with TRBJ2-7, with 7 nucleotides matching TRBD2. V lost 0 bases and J lost 3; bases outside the gene matches: 11. The germline CDR1 and CDR2 sequences are DFQATT and SNEGSKA (reference sequence). This CDR3 is built from 16 residues. This chain's CDR3 is CSARDWGGLRDYEQYF. The DNA for the CDR3 is TGCAGTGCTAGAGACTGGGGGGGACTACGAGACTACGAGCAGTACTTC.

This clonotype occurred many times. The V and J genes are TRBV19 and TRBJ2-1, with D perhaps TRBD1 (6 bases). The CDR3 length is 15 residues. Germline-derived CDR1 and CDR2 are LNHDA and SQIVND (reference sequence). The V gene lost 7 bases and the J gene lost 3 bases, with 16 bases spanning the gap. CDR3 DNA sequence: TGTGCCAGTACCTTACAGGGTGCAGGCTACAATGAGCAGTTCTTC. It encodes CASTLQGAGYNEQFF.